In its sample, the clone carrying this T cell receptor (beta chain) was seen once. Its antigen is still unknown. The data are from a study of OX40 agonist ivuxolimab in advanced cancers. Study-wide results and limits: At doses 0.1 to 3.0 mg/kg, CD4+ and CD8+ clones expanded. With doses of 0.1-3.0 mg/kg, partial responders showed among the lowest clonal expansion.

The method was immunoSEQ multiplex PCR; TCRdb's version includes in-frame clones alone and lacks a portion of them. Seen here are over 60,000 clones, 89% observed once, and the top ten hold roughly 4%. CDR3 length: 14 residues. V was pared by 0 bases and J by 10 bases, with 15 bases between. CDR1 and CDR2 (germline): KGHSH, LQKENI. The clonotype originates from an adult with an advanced solid tumor such as melanoma, head and neck, liver or kidney cancer. The specimen comprised CD4+ or CD8+ T cells sorted from blood, sampled in a trial of the OX40 agonist ivuxolimab. This rearrangement joins TRBV18 to TRBJ1-2; D might be TRBD1 (6 bases). CDR3 protein: CASSPPSGATDYTF. In nucleotides, the CDR3 is TGTGCCAGCTCACCACCTTCGGGGGCTACCGACTACACCTTC. The full variable domain, its missing parts supplied by reference TRBV18 and TRBJ1-2, is NAGVMQNPRHLVRRRGQEARLRCSPMKGHSHVYWYRQLPEEGLKFMVYLQKENIIDESGMPKERFSAEFPKEGPSILRIQQVVRGDSAAYFCASSPPSGATDYTFGSGTRLTVV.